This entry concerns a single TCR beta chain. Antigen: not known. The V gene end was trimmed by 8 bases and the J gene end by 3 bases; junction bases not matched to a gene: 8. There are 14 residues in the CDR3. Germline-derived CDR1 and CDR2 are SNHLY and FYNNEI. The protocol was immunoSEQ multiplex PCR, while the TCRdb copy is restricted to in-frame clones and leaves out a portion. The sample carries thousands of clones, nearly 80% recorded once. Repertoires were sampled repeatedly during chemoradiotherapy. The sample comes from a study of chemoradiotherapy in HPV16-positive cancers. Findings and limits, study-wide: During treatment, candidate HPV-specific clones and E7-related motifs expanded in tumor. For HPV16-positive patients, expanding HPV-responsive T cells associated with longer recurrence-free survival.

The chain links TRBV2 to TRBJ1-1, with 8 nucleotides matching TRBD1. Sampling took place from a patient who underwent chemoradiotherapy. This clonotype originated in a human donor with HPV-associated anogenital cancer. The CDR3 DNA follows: TGTGCCAGCGCAAGACAGGGGTTGGACACTGAAGCTTTCTTT. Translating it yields CASARQGLDTEAFF. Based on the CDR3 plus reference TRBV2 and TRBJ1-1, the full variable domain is EPEVTQTPSHQVTQMGQEVILRCVPISNHLYFYWYRQILGQKVEFLVSFYNNEISEKSEIFDDQFSVERPDGSNFTLKIRSTKLEDSAMYFCASARQGLDTEAFFGQGTRLTVV.